Included here is one TCR beta chain sequence, with context. TRB rearrangements spanning V, D and J were amplified using mixed TRB-A/B primers. In TCRdb, the multiplex PCR reads were re-called with MiXCR into one record per CDR3 protein. Found here are more than 2,000 distinct CDR3 sequences, 33% of them singletons; the top ten hold approximately 68%. The sample originates from a study of T cell repertoires in aging, cancer and after chemotherapy. Amplification of TCR beta used genomic DNA extracted from peripheral blood. Trimming took off 8 bases at V and 4 bases at J, with 14 bases between the two ends. The CDR3 is 13 amino acids. Per germline, CDR1 MNHEY and CDR2 SVGEGT.

Sequencing was performed on blood. V usage is TRBV6-2 or TRBV6-3 and J usage is TRBJ1-1, with D possibly being TRBD1 (6 bases). The clonotype originates from a human donor with a solid tumor. CDR3 nucleotides: TGTGCCAGCTCCCAGGGGCGATTCACTGAAGCTTTCTTT. Protein product: CASSQGRFTEAFF.